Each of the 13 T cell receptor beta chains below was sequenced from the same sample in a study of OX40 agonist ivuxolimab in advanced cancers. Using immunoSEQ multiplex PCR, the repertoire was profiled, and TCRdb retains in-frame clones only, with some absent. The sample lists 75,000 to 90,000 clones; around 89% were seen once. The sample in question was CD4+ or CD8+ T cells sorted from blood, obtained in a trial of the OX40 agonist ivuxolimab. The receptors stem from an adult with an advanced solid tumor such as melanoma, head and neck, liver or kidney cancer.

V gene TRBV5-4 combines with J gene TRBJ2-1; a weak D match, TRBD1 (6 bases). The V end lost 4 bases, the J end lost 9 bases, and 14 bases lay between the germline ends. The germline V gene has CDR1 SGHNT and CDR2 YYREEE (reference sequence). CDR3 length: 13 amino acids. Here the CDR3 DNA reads TGTGCCAGCAGCGAACAGGGTTGGGGTGAGCAGTTCTTC. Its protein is CASSEQGWGEQFF. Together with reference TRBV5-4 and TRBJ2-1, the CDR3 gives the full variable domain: ETGVTQSPTHLIKTRGQQVTLRCSSQSGHNTVSWYQQALGQGPQFIFQYYREEENGRGNFPPRFSGLQFPNYSSELNVNALELDDSALYLCASSEQGWGEQFFGPGTRLTVL.

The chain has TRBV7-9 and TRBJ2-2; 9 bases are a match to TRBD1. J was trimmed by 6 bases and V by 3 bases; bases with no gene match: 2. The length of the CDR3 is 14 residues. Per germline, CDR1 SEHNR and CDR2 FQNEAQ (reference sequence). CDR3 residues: CASSFRQGAGELFF. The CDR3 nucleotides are TGTGCCAGCAGCTTCCGACAGGGGGCCGGGGAGCTGTTTTTT.

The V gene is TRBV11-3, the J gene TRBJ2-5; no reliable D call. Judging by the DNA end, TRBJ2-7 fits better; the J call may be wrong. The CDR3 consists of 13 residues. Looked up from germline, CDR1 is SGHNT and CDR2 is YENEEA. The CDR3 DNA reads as TGTGCCAGCAGCTTGTCGGACGGCTACGAGCAGTACTTC. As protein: CASSLSDGYEQYF.

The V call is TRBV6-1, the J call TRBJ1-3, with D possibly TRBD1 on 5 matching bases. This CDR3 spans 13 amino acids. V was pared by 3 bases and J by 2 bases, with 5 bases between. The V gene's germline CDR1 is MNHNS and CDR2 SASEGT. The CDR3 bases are TGTGCCAGCAGTGACAGGGCTGGAAACACCATATATTTT. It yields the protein CASSDRAGNTIYF.

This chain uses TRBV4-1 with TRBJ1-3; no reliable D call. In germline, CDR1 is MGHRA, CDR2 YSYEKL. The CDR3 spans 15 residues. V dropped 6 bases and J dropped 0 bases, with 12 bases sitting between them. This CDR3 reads CASSPSLSSGNTIYF. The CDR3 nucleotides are TGCGCCAGCAGTCCATCTTTGAGCTCTGGAAACACCATATATTTT.

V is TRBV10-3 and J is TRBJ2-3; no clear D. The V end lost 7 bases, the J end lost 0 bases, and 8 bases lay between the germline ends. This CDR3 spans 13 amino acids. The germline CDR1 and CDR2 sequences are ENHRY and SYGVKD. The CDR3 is CAITGTSTDTQYF. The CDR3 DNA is TGTGCCATCACCGGCACTAGCACAGATACGCAGTATTTT.

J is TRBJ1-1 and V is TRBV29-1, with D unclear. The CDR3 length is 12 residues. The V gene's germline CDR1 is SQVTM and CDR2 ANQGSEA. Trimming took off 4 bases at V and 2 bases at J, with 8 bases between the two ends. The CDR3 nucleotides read TGCAGCGTTGGGTCAGATAACACTGAAGCTTTCTTT. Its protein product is CSVGSDNTEAFF.

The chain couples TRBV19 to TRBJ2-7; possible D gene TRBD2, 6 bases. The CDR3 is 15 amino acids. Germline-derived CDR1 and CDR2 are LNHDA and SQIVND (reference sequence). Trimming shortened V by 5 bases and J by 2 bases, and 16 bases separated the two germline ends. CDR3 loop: CASSEAGRGAYEQYF. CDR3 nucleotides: TGTGCCAGTAGTGAGGCGGGGCGCGGGGCCTACGAGCAGTACTTC.

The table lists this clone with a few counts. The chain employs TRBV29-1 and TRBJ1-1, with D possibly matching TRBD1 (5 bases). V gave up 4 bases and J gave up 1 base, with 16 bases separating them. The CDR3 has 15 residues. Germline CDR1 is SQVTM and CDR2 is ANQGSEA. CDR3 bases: TGCAGCGTTGTCCGGGGGTTTGTGGAGAACACTGAAGCTTTCTTT. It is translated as CSVVRGFVENTEAFF.

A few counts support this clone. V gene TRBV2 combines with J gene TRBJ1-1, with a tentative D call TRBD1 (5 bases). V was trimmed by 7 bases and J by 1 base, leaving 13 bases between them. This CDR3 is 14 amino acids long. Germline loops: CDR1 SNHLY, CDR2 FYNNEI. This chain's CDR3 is CASIRGRTNTEAFF. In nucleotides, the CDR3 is TGTGCCAGCATTCGGGGACGGACGAACACTGAAGCTTTCTTT.

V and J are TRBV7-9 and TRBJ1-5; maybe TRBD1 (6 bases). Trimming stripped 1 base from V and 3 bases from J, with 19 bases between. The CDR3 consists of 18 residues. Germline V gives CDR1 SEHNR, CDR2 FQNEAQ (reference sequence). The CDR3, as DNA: TGTGCCAGCAGCTTAGAAGATTTTGCAGCAGGGGACAATCAGCCCCAGCATTTT. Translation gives CASSLEDFAAGDNQPQHF.

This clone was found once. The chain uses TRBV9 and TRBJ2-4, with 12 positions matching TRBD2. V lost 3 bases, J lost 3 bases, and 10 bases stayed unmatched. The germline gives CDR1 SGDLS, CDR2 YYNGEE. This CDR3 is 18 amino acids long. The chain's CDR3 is CASSAGLAGSVGKNIQYF. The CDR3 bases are TGTGCCAGCAGCGCGGGACTAGCGGGCAGTGTGGGCAAAAACATTCAGTACTTC.

The CDR3 spells CASSLDSGGFEQFF. CDR3 nucleotides: TGCGCCAGCAGCTTGGATAGCGGGGGGTTTGAGCAGTTCTTC. V is TRBV5-1 and J is TRBJ2-1; 10 nucleotides agree with TRBD2. Germline trimming cut 0 bases from V and 9 bases from J; bases unmatched to any gene: 3. CDR1 and CDR2 (germline): SGHRS, YFSETQ. The CDR3 contains 14 residues.